The 16 T cell receptor beta chains below come from one sample, sequenced in a study of cytomegalovirus exposure and HLA in healthy donors. Sequencing was performed with immunoSEQ multiplex PCR; in TCRdb, only in-frame clones are kept and a portion is missing. This table has more than 250,000 clones, roughly 89% appearing once. The sample comprised PBMCs. The receptors originated from a woman aged 18-30 years in good health and CMV-seronegative.

The chain joins TRBV4-2 to TRBJ2-7, with D possibly being TRBD2 (6 bases). Germline CDR1 and CDR2: LGHNA and YNFKEQ. V shed 0 bases and J shed 2 bases, with 14 bases lying between them. The length of the CDR3 is 16 residues. CDR3 nucleotides: TGTGCCAGCAGCCAAGATGGTCCGCGCGGGGCCTACGAGCAGTACTTC. Amino acids: CASSQDGPRGAYEQYF.

CDR3 sequence: CATRGGVSYEQYF. The CDR3 bases are TGTGCCACCCGGGGAGGAGTCTCCTACGAGCAGTACTTC. J is TRBJ2-7 and V is TRBV19; possible D gene TRBD2, 6 bases. Trimming took off 10 bases at V and 0 bases at J, with 13 bases between the two ends. The CDR3 runs to 13 residues. Germline V gives CDR1 LNHDA, CDR2 SQIVND (reference sequence).

The V gene is TRBV27, the J gene TRBJ2-1; possibly TRBD2 for D (6 bases). Per germline, CDR1 MNHEY and CDR2 SMNVEV (reference sequence). The CDR3 is 12 amino acids. Trimming took off 0 bases at V and 9 bases at J, with 6 bases between the two ends. CDR3 loop: CASSLSGGEQFF. The CDR3 DNA follows: TGTGCCAGCAGTTTATCGGGGGGTGAGCAGTTCTTC.

The V and J genes are TRBV19 and TRBJ1-5; TRBD1 aligns across 10 bases. Trimming cost V 5 bases and J 7 bases; bases outside gene matches: 8. This CDR3 is built from 15 residues. Germline V gene lookup returns CDR1 LNHDA and CDR2 SQIVND (reference sequence). The CDR3 bases are TGTGCCAGTAGTGGAACCGGGACAGGGGCCCAGCCCCAGCATTTT. Its protein product is CASSGTGTGAQPQHF.

This clone was counted only a few times. This CDR3 is CSVERQGVGDEQYF. CDR3 nucleotides: TGCAGCGTTGAACGACAGGGTGTTGGTGACGAGCAGTACTTC. The chain carries TRBV29-1 and TRBJ2-7, with 7 nucleotides matching TRBD1. V was clipped by 2 bases and J by 5 bases; unmatched bases: 9. Germline V gives CDR1 SQVTM, CDR2 ANQGSEA. This CDR3 contains 14 residues.

This chain uses TRBV4-2 with TRBJ2-5, with D possibly being TRBD2 (5 bases). CDR3 length: 16 residues. Germline values: CDR1 LGHNA, CDR2 YNFKEQ. The germline V and J ends were trimmed by 0 bases and 2 bases, with 13 bases remaining between them. The CDR3 loop reads CASSQDPGTIQETQYF. The CDR3, as DNA: TGTGCCAGCAGCCAAGATCCGGGAACGATTCAAGAGACCCAGTACTTC.

Concerning this clone itself: Different DNA sequences within this sample yield the same CDR3. This rearrangement joins TRBV9 to TRBJ2-3; TRBD2 aligns across 10 bases. This CDR3 region has 16 residues. Per germline, CDR1 SGDLS and CDR2 YYNGEE. The V segment lost 0 bases and the J segment 5 bases; nucleotides outside the gene matches: 6. Written as DNA, the CDR3 is TGTGCCAGCAGCGTAGGTCTAGCGGGAGTCGGAGATACGCAGTATTTT. This codes for CASSVGLAGVGDTQYF.

V is TRBV19 and J is TRBJ2-2; 10 positions match TRBD2. The ends lost 6 bases at V and 3 bases at J; junction bases unmatched: 1. Germline V gives CDR1 LNHDA, CDR2 SQIVND (reference sequence). This CDR3 spans 14 amino acids. In DNA form, the CDR3 reads TGTGCCAGTAGAGGACTAGCGGACACCGGGGAGCTGTTTTTT. It specifies CASRGLADTGELFF.

V usage is TRBV6-5 and J usage is TRBJ1-5; TRBD1 agrees at 7 bases. With 6 bases clipped from V and 7 bases from J, the junction kept 12 bases outside the gene matches. CDR3 size: 15 residues. In germline, CDR1 is MNHEY, CDR2 SVGAGI. In DNA, the CDR3 is TGTGCCAGCAGCTGGGGGCCGCCAGGGGGGCAGCCCCAGCATTTT. This encodes CASSWGPPGGQPQHF.

The chain has TRBV27 and TRBJ2-1; D possibly corresponds to TRBD1 (6 bases). Germline V gene lookup returns CDR1 MNHEY and CDR2 SMNVEV (reference sequence). Trimming removed 0 bases at V and 5 bases at J, with 11 bases between. CDR3 length: 15 amino acids. The CDR3 DNA reads TGTGCCAGCAGTTTATCGAGGGGGTCCCACAATGAGCAGTTCTTC. This translates into CASSLSRGSHNEQFF.

This rearrangement joins TRBV13 to TRBJ2-1; D is perhaps TRBD2 (6 bases). Deletions cut 5 bases from V and 5 bases from J, with 10 bases between. The CDR3 has 13 residues. Germline CDR1 reads PRHDT; CDR2 reads FYEKMQ (reference sequence). CDR3 sequence: CASSLGLHNEQFF. The DNA of the CDR3 is TGTGCCAGCAGCCTGGGACTCCACAATGAGCAGTTCTTC.

The chain employs TRBV6-1 and TRBJ1-4, with unresolved D. Trimming left V 1 base short and J 0 bases short, with 12 bases between. This CDR3 spans 17 amino acids. The germline gives CDR1 MNHNS, CDR2 SASEGT. The CDR3 protein is CASSEGAGETTNEKLFF. The CDR3 bases are TGTGCCAGCAGTGAAGGAGCAGGTGAAACAACTAATGAAAAACTGTTTTTT.

The chain joins TRBV27 to TRBJ2-7; 7 positions agree with TRBD1. Germline values: CDR1 MNHEY, CDR2 SMNVEV (reference sequence). The CDR3 sequence is 14 residues long. With V trimmed by 6 bases and J by 1 base, 6 bases remained unmatched. This CDR3 is CASSPDRKSYEQYF. In DNA, the CDR3 is TGTGCCAGCAGCCCGGACAGGAAGTCCTACGAGCAGTACTTC.

This clone was seen a single time. This sequence joins TRBV9 and TRBJ2-7; 8 positions match TRBD2. Germline V gene sequence: CDR1 SGDLS, CDR2 YYNGEE. Unmatched junction bases numbered 5, after V lost 0 bases and J lost 0 bases. CDR3 length: 16 residues. The CDR3 DNA reads as TGTGCCAGCAGCGTAGGAGGTCTAGCGGGCTCCTACGAGCAGTACTTC. Amino acid sequence: CASSVGGLAGSYEQYF.

V usage is TRBV28 and J usage is TRBJ1-1; no clear D. Germline-derived CDR1 and CDR2 are MDHEN and SYDVKM. There are 14 residues in the CDR3. V lost 5 bases and J lost 5, with 15 bases in between. The CDR3 DNA sequence: TGTGCCAGCAGTCCACCGATGAGGAGGACTGAAGCTTTCTTT. The encoded protein is CASSPPMRRTEAFF. The whole variable domain, filled in from reference TRBV28 and TRBJ1-1, reads DVKVTQSSRYLVKRTGEKVFLECVQDMDHENMFWYRQDPGLGLRLIYFSYDVKMKEKGDIPEGYSVSREKKERFSLILESASTNQTSMYLCASSPPMRRTEAFFGQGTRLTVV.

This clone was counted between two and nine times. V is TRBV5-1 and J is TRBJ2-1; 9 bases agree with TRBD2. Unmatched junction bases numbered 4, after V lost 4 bases and J lost 5 bases. The CDR3 runs to 14 residues. CDR1 and CDR2 (germline): SGHRS, YFSETQ. CDR3 nucleotides: TGCGCCAGCAGCGGGACTAGCACCCACAATGAGCAGTTCTTC. As protein: CASSGTSTHNEQFF.